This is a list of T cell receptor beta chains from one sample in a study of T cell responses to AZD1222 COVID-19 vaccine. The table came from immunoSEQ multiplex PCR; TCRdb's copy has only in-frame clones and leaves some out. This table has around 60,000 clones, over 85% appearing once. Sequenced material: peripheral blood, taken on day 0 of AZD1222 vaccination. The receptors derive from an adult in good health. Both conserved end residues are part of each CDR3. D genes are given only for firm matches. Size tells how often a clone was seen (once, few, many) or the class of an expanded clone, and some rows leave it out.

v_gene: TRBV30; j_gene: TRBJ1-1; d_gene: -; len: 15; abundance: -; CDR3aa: CAYTPPGTRNTEAFF; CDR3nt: TGTGCCTACACCCCCCCCGGGACACGGAACACTGAAGCTTTCTTT
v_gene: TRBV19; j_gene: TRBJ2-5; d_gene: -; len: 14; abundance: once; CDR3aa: CASSIPGRAKTQYF; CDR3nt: TGTGCCAGTAGTATACCAGGACGGGCGAAGACCCAGTACTTC
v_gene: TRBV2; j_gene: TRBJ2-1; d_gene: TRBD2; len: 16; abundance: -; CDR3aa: CASSEVPGTTNNEQFF; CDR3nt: TGTGCCAGCAGTGAAGTGCCCGGGACTACCAACAATGAGCAGTTCTTC
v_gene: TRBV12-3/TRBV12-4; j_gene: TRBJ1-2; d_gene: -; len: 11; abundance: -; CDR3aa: CASSRQYGYTF; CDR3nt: TGTGCCAGCAGTCGACAGTATGGCTACACCTTC
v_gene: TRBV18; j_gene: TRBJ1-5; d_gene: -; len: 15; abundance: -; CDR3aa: CASSATGTNNQPQHF; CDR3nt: TGTGCCAGCTCAGCAACCGGGACAAATAATCAGCCCCAGCATTTT
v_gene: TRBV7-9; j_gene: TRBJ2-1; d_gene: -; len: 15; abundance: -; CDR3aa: CASSLRQSPYNEQFF; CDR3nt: TGTGCCAGCAGCCTCCGACAGAGCCCTTACAATGAGCAGTTCTTC
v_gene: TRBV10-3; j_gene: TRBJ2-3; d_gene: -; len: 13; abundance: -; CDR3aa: CALGTPGTDTQYF; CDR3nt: TGTGCCCTCGGTACCCCTGGCACAGATACGCAGTATTTT
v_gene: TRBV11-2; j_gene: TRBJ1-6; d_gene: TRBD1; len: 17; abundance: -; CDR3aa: CASSYRGQGRGDSPLHF; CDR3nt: TGTGCCAGCAGCTATCGCGGACAGGGGCGAGGGGATTCACCCCTCCACTTT
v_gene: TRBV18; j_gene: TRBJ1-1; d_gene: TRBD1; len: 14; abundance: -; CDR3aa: CASSPRTGDTEAFF; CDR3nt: TGTGCCAGCTCACCAAGGACAGGGGACACTGAAGCTTTCTTT
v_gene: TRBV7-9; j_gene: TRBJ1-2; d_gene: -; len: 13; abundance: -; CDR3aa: CASSPPLSEGYTF; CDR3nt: TGTGCCAGCAGCCCCCCCCTATCGGAAGGCTACACCTTC
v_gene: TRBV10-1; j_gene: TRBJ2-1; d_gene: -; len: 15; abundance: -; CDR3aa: CASSRAGNSLNEQFF; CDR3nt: TGCGCCAGCAGTCGCGCAGGGAACTCCCTCAATGAGCAGTTCTTC
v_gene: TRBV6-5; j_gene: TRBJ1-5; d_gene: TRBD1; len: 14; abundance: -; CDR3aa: CASSRTGSNQPQHF; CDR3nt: TGTGCCAGCAGTCGGACAGGTAGCAATCAGCCCCAGCATTTT
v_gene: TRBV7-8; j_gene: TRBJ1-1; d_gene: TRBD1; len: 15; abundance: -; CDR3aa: CASSAQTGGNTEAFF; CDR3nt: TGTGCCAGCAGCGCCCAGACAGGGGGGAACACTGAAGCTTTCTTT
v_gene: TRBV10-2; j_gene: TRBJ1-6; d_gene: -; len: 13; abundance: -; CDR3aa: CASSNSYNSPLHF; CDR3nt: TGCGCCAGCAGCAACTCCTATAATTCACCCCTCCACTTT
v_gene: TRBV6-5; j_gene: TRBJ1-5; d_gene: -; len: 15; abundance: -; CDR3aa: CASILQGGGNQPQHF; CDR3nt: TGTGCCAGCATCCTACAGGGAGGAGGCAATCAGCCCCAGCATTTT
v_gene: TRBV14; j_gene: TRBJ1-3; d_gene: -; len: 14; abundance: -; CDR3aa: CASSQQDSGNTIYF; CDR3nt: TGTGCCAGCAGCCAACAGGACTCTGGAAACACCATATATTTT
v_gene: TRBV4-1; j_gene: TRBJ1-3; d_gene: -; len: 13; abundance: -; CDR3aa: CASSQRTGDTIYF; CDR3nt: TGCGCCAGCAGCCAACGGACCGGGGACACCATATATTTT